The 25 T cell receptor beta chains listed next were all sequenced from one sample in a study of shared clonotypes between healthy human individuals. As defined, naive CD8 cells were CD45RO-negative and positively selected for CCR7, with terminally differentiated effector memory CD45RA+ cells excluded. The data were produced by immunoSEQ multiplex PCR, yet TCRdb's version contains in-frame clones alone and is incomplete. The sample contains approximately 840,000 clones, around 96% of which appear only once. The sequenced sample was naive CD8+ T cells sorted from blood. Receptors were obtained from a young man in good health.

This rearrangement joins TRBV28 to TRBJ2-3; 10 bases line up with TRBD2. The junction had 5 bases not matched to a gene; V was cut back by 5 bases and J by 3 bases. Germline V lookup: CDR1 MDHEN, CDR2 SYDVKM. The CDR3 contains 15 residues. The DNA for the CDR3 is TGTGCCAGCAGTCTAAGGACTAGCGGAACAGATACGCAGTATTTT. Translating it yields CASSLRTSGTDTQYF.

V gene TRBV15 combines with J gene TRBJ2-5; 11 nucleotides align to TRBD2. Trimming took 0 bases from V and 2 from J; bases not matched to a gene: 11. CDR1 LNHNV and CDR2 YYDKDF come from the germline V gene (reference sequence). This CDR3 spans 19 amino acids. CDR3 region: CATSRDPGVGLAAQETQYF. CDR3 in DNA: TGTGCCACCAGCAGAGACCCAGGAGTGGGACTAGCGGCACAAGAGACCCAGTACTTC. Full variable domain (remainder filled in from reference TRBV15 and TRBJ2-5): DAMVIQNPRYQVTQFGKPVTLSCSQTLNHNVMYWYQQKSSQAPKLLFHYYDKDFNNEADTPDNFQSRRPNTSFCFLDIRSPGLGDTAMYLCATSRDPGVGLAAQETQYFGPGTRLLVL.

The CDR3 is CASSTEGGTGELFF. The CDR3 coding sequence is TGCGCCAGCAGCACCGAAGGGGGGACCGGGGAGCTGTTTTTT. This chain joins TRBV5-1 and TRBJ2-2; D assignment may be TRBD1 or TRBD2 (6 bases each). CDR1 and CDR2 from the germline V gene are SGHRS and YFSETQ. V gave up 4 bases and J gave up 5 bases, with 12 bases separating them. There are 14 residues in the CDR3. The variable domain in full, completed from reference TRBV5-1 and TRBJ2-2, reads KAGVTQTPRYLIKTRGQQVTLSCSPISGHRSVSWYQQTPGQGLQFLFEYFSETQRNKGNFPGRFSGRQFSNSRSEMNVSTLELGDSALYLCASSTEGGTGELFFGEGSRLTVL.

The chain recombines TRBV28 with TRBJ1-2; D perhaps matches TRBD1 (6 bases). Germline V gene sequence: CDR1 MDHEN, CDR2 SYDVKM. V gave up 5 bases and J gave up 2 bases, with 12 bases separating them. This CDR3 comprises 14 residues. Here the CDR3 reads CASSRDNQNYGYTF. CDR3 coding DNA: TGTGCCAGCAGTCGGGACAATCAGAACTATGGCTACACCTTC.

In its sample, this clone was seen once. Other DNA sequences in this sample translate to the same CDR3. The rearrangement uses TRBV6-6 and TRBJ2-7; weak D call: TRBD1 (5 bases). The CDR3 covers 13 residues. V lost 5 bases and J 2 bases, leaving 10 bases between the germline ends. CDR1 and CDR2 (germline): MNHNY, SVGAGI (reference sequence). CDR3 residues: CASSQQGAYEQYF. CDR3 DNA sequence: TGTGCCAGCAGTCAACAAGGGGCCTACGAGCAGTACTTC.

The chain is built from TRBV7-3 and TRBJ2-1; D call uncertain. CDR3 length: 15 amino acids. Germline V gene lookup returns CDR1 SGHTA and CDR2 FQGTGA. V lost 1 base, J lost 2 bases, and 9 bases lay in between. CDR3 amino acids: CASSLRSEAYNEQFF. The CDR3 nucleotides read TGTGCCAGCAGCTTAAGATCAGAGGCCTACAATGAGCAGTTCTTC. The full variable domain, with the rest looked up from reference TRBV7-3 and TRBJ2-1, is GAGVSQTPSNKVTEKGKYVELRCDPISGHTALYWYRQSLGQGPEFLIYFQGTGAADDSGLPNDRFFAVRPEGSVSTLKIQRTERGDSAVYLCASSLRSEAYNEQFFGPGTRLTVL.

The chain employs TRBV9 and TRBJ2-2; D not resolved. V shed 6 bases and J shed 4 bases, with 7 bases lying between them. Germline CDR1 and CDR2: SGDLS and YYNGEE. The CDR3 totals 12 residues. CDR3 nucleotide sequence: TGTGCCAGCACCAGACCCACCGGGGAGCTGTTTTTT. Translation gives CASTRPTGELFF.

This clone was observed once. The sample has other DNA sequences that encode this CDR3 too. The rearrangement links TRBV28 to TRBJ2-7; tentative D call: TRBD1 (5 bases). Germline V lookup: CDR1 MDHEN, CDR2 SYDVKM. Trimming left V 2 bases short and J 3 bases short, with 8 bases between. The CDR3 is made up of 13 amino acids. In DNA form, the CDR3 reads TGTGCCAGCAGTTTACAGGGTAGCTACGAGCAGTACTTC. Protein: CASSLQGSYEQYF.

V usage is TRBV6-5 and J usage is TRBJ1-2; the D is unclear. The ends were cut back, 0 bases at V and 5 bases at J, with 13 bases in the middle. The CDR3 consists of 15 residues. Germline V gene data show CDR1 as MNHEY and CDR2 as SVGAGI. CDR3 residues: CASSYSARTLYGYTF. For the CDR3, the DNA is TGTGCCAGCAGTTACTCCGCCAGAACCCTTTATGGCTACACCTTC.

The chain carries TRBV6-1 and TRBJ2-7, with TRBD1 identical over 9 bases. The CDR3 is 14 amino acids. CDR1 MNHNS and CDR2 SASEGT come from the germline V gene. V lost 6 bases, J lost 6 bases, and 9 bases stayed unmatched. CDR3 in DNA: TGTGCCAGCAGCCAAGGGGACAGGGTCAGCGAGCAGTACTTC. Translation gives CASSQGDRVSEQYF.

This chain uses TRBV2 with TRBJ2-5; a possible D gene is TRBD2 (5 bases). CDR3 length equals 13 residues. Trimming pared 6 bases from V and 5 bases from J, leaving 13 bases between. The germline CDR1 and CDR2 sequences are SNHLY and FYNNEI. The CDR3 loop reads CASRGGSRETQYF. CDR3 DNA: TGTGCCAGCAGAGGAGGATCACGGGAGACCCAGTACTTC.

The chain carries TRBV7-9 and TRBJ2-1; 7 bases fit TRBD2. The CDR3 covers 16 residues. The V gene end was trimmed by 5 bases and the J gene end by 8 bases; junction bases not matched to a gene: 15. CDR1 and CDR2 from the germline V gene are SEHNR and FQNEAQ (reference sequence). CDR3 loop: CASSQTTSPVYYEQFF. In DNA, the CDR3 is TGTGCCAGCAGCCAAACGACTAGCCCCGTTTATTATGAGCAGTTCTTC. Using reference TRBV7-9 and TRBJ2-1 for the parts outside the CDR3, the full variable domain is DTGVSQNPRHKITKRGQNVTFRCDPISEHNRLYWYRQTLGQGPEFLTYFQNEAQLEKSRLLSDRFSAERPKGSFSTLEIQRTEQGDSAMYLCASSQTTSPVYYEQFFGPGTRLTVL.

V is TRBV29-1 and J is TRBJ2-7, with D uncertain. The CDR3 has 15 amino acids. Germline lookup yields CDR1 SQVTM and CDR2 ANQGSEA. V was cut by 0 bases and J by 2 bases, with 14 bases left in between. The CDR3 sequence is CSVEDPSQRAYEQYF. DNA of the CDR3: TGCAGCGTTGAAGATCCGTCCCAAAGGGCCTACGAGCAGTACTTC.

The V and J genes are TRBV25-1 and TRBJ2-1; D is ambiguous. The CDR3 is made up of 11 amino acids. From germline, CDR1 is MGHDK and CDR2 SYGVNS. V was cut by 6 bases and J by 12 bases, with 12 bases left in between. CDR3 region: CASRIGRRQFF. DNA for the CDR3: TGTGCCAGCAGGATAGGGCGCCGGCAGTTCTTC.

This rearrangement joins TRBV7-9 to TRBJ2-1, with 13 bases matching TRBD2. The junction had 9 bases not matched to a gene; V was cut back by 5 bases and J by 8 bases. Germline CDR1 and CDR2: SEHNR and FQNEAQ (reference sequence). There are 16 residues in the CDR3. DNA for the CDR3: TGTGCCAGCAGCGGATGGACTAGCGGGAGATCAGATGAGCAGTTCTTC. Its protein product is CASSGWTSGRSDEQFF.

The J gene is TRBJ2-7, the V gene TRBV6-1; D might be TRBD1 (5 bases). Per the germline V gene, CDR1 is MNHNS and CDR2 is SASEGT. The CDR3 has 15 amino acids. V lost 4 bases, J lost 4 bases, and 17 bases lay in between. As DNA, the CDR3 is TGTGCCAGCAGTGCCGGACATGGTCTCTTGTACGAGCAGTACTTC. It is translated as CASSAGHGLLYEQYF.

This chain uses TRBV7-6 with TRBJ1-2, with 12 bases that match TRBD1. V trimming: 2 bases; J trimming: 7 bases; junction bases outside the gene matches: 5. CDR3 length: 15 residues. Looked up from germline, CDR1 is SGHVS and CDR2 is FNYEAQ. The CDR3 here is CASSLMGQGAGGYTF. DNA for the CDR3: TGTGCCAGCAGCTTAATGGGACAGGGGGCAGGTGGCTACACCTTC. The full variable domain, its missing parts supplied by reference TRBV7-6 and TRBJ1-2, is GAGVSQSPRYKVTKRGQDVALRCDPISGHVSLYWYRQALGQGPEFLTYFNYEAQQDKSGLPNDRFSAERPEGSISTLTIQRTEQRDSAMYRCASSLMGQGAGGYTFGSGTRLTVV.

The CDR3 DNA sequence: TGTGCCAGCGCCCCCCCCAGGGAGGCTATGAACGAGCAGTACTTC. It encodes CASAPPREAMNEQYF. The chain has TRBV7-9 and TRBJ2-7, with a weak D call TRBD2 (6 bases). Trimming removed 8 bases from V and 5 bases from J, with 22 bases in between. The germline gives CDR1 SEHNR, CDR2 FQNEAQ (reference sequence). The CDR3 length is 15 residues.

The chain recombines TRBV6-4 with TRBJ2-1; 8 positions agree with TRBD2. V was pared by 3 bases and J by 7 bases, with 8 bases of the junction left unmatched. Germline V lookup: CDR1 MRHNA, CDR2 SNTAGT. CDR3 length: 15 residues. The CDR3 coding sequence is TGTGCCAGCAGTGAAGGGATAGCGGGGACAAATGAGCAGTTCTTC. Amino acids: CASSEGIAGTNEQFF.

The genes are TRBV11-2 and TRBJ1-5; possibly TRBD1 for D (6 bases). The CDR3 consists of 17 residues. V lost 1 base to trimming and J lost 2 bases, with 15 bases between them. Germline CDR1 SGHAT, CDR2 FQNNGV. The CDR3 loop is CASSLGTSGQRNQPQHF. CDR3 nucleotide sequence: TGTGCCAGCAGCTTAGGGACCTCGGGACAACGCAATCAGCCCCAGCATTTT.

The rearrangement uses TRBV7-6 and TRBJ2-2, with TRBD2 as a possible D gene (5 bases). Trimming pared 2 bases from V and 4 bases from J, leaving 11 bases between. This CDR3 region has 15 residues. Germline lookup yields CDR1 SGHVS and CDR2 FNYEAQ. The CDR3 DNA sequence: TGTGCCAGCAGCTTACGGGGTGCCATCACCGGGGAGCTGTTTTTT. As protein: CASSLRGAITGELFF. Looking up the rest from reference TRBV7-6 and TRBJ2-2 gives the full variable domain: GAGVSQSPRYKVTKRGQDVALRCDPISGHVSLYWYRQALGQGPEFLTYFNYEAQQDKSGLPNDRFSAERPEGSISTLTIQRTEQRDSAMYRCASSLRGAITGELFFGEGSRLTVL.

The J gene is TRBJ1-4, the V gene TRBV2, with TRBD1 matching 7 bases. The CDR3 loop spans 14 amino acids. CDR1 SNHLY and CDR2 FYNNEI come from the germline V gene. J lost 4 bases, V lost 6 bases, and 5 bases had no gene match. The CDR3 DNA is TGTGCCAGCAGGGCGACAGGGCGTAATGAAAAACTGTTTTTT. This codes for CASRATGRNEKLFF.

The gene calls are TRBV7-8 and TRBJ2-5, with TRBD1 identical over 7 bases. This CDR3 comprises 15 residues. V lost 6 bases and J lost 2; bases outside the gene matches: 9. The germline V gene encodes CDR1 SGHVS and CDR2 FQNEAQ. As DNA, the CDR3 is TGTGCCAGCAGTTTTCGGACAGGTCATCAAGAGACCCAGTACTTC. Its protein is CASSFRTGHQETQYF.

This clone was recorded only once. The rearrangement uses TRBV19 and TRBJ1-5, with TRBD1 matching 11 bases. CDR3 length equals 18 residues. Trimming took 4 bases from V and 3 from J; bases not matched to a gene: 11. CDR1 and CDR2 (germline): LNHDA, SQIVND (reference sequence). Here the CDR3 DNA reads TGTGCCAGTAGTAGTTGGCCCGGGACAGGGGGTGCCAATCAGCCCCAGCATTTT. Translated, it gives CASSSWPGTGGANQPQHF.

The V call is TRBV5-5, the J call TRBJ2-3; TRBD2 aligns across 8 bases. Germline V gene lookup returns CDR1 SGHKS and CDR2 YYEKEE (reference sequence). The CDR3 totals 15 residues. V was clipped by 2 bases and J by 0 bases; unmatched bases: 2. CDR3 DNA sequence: TGTGCCAGCAGCTTACGCGGGAGGAGCACAGATACGCAGTATTTT. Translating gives CASSLRGRSTDTQYF.